The source of this TCR beta chain is a study of a mutant IDH1 vaccine in newly diagnosed glioma. About the study: Prior therapy was radiotherapy, temozolomide, or both; most received both.

The repertoire was sequenced with immunoSEQ multiplex PCR; TCRdb's copy has only in-frame clones and lacks some. The sample records around 92,000 clones, around 82% being singletons. This clone was seen a single time. Its antigen is undetermined. This sample's time point: baseline, week 1 (first vaccination visit). The treatment here: pre-vaccination baseline after standard-of-care therapy. Study results and caveats: It was about 93% of patients that developed vaccine-induced immune responses.

CDR1 LGHNA and CDR2 YSLEER come from the germline V gene. The V segment lost 3 bases and the J segment 5 bases; nucleotides outside the gene matches: 5. The CDR3 runs to 14 residues. Sequencing used PBMCs, obtained from a glioma patient treated with radiotherapy, temozolomide or both. This chain links TRBV4-3 with TRBJ1-2; TRBD1 matches at 8 bases. The origin of this receptor is a woman aged 50 to 60 with glioma. The CDR3 region is CASSHLTGEYGYTF. CDR3 DNA sequence: TGCGCCAGCAGCCACCTGACAGGGGAGTATGGCTACACCTTC.